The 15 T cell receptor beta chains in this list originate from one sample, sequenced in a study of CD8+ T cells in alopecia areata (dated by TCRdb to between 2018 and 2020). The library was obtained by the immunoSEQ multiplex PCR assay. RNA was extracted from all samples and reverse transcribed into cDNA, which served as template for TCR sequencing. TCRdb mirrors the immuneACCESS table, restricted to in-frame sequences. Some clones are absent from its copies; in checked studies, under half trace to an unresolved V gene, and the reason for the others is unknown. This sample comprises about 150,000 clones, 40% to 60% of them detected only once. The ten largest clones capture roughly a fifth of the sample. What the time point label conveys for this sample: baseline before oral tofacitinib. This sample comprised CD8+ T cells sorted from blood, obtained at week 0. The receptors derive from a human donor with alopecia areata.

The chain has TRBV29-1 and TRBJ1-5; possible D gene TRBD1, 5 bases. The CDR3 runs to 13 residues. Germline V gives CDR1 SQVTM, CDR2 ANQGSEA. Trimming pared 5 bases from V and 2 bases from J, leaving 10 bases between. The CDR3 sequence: CSVSREGNQPQHF. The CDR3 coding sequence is TGCAGCGTTAGCAGGGAGGGCAATCAGCCCCAGCATTTT.

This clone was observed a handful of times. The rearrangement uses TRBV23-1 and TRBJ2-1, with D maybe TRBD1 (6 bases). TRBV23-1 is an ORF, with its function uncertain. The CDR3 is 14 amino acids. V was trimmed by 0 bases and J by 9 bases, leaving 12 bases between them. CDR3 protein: CASSQSGAWAEQFF. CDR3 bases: TGCGCCAGCAGTCAATCGGGGGCCTGGGCTGAGCAGTTCTTC.

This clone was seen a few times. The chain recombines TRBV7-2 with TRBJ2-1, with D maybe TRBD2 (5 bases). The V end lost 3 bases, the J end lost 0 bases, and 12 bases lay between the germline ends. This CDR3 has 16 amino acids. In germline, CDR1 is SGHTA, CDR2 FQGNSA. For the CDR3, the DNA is TGTGCCAGCAGCTTCGATGGGGAGAGCTCCTACAATGAGCAGTTCTTC. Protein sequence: CASSFDGESSYNEQFF. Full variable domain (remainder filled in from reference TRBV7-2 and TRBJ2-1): GAGVSQSPSNKVTEKGKDVELRCDPISGHTALYWYRQSLGQGLEFLIYFQGNSAPDKSGLPSDRFSAERTGGSVSTLTIQRTQQEDSAVYLCASSFDGESSYNEQFFGPGTRLTVL.

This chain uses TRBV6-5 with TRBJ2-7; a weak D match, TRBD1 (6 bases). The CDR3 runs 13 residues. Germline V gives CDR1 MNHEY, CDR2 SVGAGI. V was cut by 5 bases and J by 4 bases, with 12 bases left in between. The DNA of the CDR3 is TGTGCCAGCAGTCTAGGACAGAGTTACGAGCAGTACTTC. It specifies CASSLGQSYEQYF.

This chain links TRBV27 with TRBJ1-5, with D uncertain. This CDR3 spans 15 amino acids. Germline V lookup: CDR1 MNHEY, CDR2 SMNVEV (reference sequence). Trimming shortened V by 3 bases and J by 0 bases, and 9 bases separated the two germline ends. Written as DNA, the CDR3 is TGTGCCAGCAGTTTGATCGCGGGTAGCAATCAGCCCCAGCATTTT. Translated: CASSLIAGSNQPQHF.

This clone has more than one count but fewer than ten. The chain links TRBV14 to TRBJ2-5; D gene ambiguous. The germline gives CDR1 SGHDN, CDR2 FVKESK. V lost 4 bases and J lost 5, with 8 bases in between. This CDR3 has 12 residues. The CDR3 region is CASSRPQETQYF. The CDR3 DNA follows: TGTGCCAGCAGCCGACCCCAGGAGACCCAGTACTTC.

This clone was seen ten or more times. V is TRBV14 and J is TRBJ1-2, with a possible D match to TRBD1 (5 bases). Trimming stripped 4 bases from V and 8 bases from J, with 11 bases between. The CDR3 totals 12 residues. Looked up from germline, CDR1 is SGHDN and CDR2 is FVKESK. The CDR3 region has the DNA TGTGCCAGCAGCCCAGGGTCTATCGGCTACACCTTC. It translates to CASSPGSIGYTF.

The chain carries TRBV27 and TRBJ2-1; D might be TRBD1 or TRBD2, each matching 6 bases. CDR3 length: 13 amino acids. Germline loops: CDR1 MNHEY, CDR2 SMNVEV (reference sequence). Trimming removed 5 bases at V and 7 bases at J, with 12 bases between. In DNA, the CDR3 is TGTGCCAGCAGTCCGAGGGGGGATAATGAGCAGTTCTTC. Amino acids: CASSPRGDNEQFF.

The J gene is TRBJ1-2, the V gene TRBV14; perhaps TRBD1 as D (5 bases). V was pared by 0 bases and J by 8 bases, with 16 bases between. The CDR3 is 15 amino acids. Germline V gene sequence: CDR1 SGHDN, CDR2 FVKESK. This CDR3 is CASSQDRRGLRGYTF. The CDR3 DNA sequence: TGTGCCAGCAGCCAAGATCGGAGGGGCTTGAGGGGCTACACCTTC.

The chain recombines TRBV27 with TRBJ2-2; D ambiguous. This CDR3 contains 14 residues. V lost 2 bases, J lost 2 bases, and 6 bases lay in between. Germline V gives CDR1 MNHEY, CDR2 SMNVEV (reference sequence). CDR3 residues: CASSLDFNTGELFF. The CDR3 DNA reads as TGTGCCAGCAGTTTAGACTTTAACACCGGGGAGCTGTTTTTT.

This chain's CDR3 is CASSLDEGDTQYF. The CDR3 bases are TGCGCCAGCAGCTTGGATGAGGGAGATACGCAGTATTTT. V and J are TRBV5-1 and TRBJ2-3; D possibly corresponds to TRBD2 (5 bases). In germline, CDR1 is SGHRS, CDR2 YFSETQ. The CDR3 loop spans 13 amino acids. V was trimmed by 0 bases and J by 5 bases, leaving 7 bases between them.

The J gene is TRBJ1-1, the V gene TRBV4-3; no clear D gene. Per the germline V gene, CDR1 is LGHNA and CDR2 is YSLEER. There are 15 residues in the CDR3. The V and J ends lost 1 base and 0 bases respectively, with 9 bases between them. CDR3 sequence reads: CASSQGRKVNTEAFF. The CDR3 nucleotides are TGCGCCAGCAGCCAAGGTAGGAAGGTGAACACTGAAGCTTTCTTT.

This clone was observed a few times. The CDR3 nucleotides read TGCAGCGCCCGGACAGCCTACGAGCAGTACTTC. It specifies CSARTAYEQYF. The chain links TRBV29-1 to TRBJ2-7; perhaps TRBD1 as D (6 bases). The CDR3 runs 11 residues. Per the germline V gene, CDR1 is SQVTM and CDR2 is ANQGSEA. The V end was cut by 7 bases, the J end by 2 bases, with 9 bases between.

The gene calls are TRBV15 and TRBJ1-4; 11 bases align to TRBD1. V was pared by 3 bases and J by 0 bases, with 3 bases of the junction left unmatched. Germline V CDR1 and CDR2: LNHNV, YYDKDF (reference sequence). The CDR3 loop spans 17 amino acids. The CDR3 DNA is TGTGCCACCAGCAGCCGGGGACAGGGGGCAACTAATGAAAAACTGTTTTTT. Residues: CATSSRGQGATNEKLFF.

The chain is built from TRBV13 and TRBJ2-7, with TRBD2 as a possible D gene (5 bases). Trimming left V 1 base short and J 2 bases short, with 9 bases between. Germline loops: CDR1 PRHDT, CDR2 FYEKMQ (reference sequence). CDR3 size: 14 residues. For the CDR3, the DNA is TGTGCCAGCAGCTTAGTGGACGGGACCTACGAGCAGTACTTC. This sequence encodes CASSLVDGTYEQYF.